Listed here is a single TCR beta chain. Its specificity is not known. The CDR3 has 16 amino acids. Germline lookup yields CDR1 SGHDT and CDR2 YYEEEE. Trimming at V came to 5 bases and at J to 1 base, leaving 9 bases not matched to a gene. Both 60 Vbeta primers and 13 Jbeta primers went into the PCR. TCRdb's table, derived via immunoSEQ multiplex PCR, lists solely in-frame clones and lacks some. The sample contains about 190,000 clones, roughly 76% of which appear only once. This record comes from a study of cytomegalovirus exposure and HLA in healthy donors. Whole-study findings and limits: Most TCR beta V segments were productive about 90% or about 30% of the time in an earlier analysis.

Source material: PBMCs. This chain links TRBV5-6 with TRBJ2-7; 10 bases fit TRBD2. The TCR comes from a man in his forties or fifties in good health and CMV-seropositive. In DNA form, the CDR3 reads TGTGCCAGCAGTTTTACCGGGACTAGCGAGTCCTACGAGCAGTACTTC. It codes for CASSFTGTSESYEQYF.